These T cell receptor beta chains were read from a single sample in a study of early T cells in non-severe SARS-CoV-2 infection. TCRdb fed the 5' RACE reads into MiXCR, producing one record per CDR3 protein. There are roughly 69,000 distinct CDR3 sequences in the sample; more than 8% occur only once, and around 15% lies in the top ten. Specimen: whole blood, collected at baseline. Receptors were obtained from an adult who was a healthcare worker with PCR-confirmed SARS-CoV-2 infection or an uninfected control (not recorded which). CDR3s include the opening cysteine and the closing phenylalanine or tryptophan. D genes are given only for firm matches. Clone size is not always given. Where it is, it says once, few, many or a class for expanded clones.

J | size | D | V | CDR3 | DNA
TRBJ2-7 | few | NA | TRBV4-3 | CASSQDRGAAYEQYF | TGCGCCAGCAGCCAAGATCGTGGGGCCGCCTACGAGCAGTACTTC
TRBJ1-1 | few | TRBD1 | TRBV5-6 | CATSWRDRLEAFF | TGTGCCACCTCATGGAGGGACAGACTTGAAGCTTTCTTT
TRBJ1-2 | many | NA | TRBV12-3/TRBV12-4 | CASSFGKGVGGYTF | TGTGCCAGCAGTTTTGGTAAGGGTGTAGGCGGCTACACCTTC
TRBJ2-6 | few | NA | TRBV30 | CALEIAPVLTF | TGTGCATTGGAAATAGCCCCCGTCCTGACTTTC
TRBJ2-3 | many | NA | TRBV29-1 | CSVLTTSTDTQYF | TGCAGCGTTTTGACAACTAGCACAGATACGCAGTATTTT
TRBJ2-7 | NA | TRBD2 | TRBV24-1 | CATSSGSYEQYF | TGTGCCACCAGTAGCGGGAGTTACGAGCAGTACTTC
TRBJ1-1 | few | NA | TRBV7-9 | CASSNLRLAPEAFF | TGTGCCAGCAGCAACCTCAGGCTCGCCCCTGAAGCTTTCTTT
TRBJ2-4 | many | NA | TRBV7-9 | CASSLGLAGPMAKNIQYF | TGTGCCAGCAGCTTAGGTCTTGCAGGGCCTATGGCCAAAAACATTCAGTACTTC
TRBJ2-1 | many | NA | TRBV20-1 | CSAKRGDRHNEQFF | TGCAGTGCTAAACGAGGGGACCGCCACAATGAGCAGTTCTTC
TRBJ2-2 | NA | NA | TRBV28 | CASSWGPGGTGELFF | TGTGCCAGCAGTTGGGGACCCGGGGGCACCGGGGAGCTGTTTTTT
TRBJ2-5 | many | TRBD2 | TRBV11-2 | CASSLASGNKETQYF | TGTGCCAGCAGCCTCGCCAGCGGGAATAAAGAGACCCAGTACTTC
TRBJ2-1 | NA | NA | TRBV20-1 | CSASRSYNEQFF | TGCAGTGCTAGTCGTTCCTACAATGAGCAGTTCTTC
TRBJ1-2 | many | NA | TRBV11-2 | CASSPIDRLLYGYTF | TGTGCCAGCAGCCCCATCGACAGGCTTCTTTATGGCTACACCTTC
TRBJ1-5 | many | NA | TRBV28 | CASSEWDSNQPQHF | TGTGCCAGCAGCGAGTGGGACAGCAATCAGCCCCAGCATTTT
TRBJ2-1 | NA | TRBD2 | TRBV19 | CASSLSGTSVNEQFF | TGTGCCAGTAGTCTTAGCGGGACTAGTGTGAATGAGCAGTTCTTC
TRBJ2-7 | once | NA | TRBV7-8 | CASRGPAGPGEQYF | TGTGCCAGCAGAGGACCCGCAGGCCCGGGGGAGCAGTACTTC
TRBJ2-5 | many | NA | TRBV7-2 | CASSPGAETQYF | TGTGCCAGCAGCCCGGGGGCGGAGACCCAGTACTTC
TRBJ1-5 | many | NA | TRBV2 | CASRADLNQPQHF | TGTGCCAGCAGAGCGGACCTCAATCAGCCCCAGCATTTT
TRBJ1-2 | few | NA | TRBV5-1 | CASSSHDSDNNYGYTF | TGCGCCAGCAGCTCTCATGACAGCGATAATAACTATGGCTACACCTTC
TRBJ2-3 | NA | NA | TRBV6-4 | CASSDTASPDTQYF | TGTGCCAGCAGTGACACCGCTTCCCCAGATACGCAGTATTTT
TRBJ1-1 | many | NA | TRBV5-1 | CASSREGNTEAFF | TGCGCCAGCAGCCGGGAGGGGAACACTGAAGCTTTCTTT
TRBJ2-1 | many | TRBD2 | TRBV12-3/TRBV12-4 | CASSIQTSGEQFF | TGTGCCAGCAGTATCCAGACTAGCGGTGAGCAGTTCTTC